The 12 T cell receptor beta chains given below trace back to one sample, sequenced in a study of T cell clonotyping in hematopoietic cell transplantation. Time point reported: recipient sample about 28 days before transplant, after cytoreduction. TCRdb's table, derived via immunoSEQ multiplex PCR, lists solely in-frame clones and lacks some. This sample has roughly 28,000 clones, with 90% to 95% found just once. Sequencing used peripheral blood mononuclear cells, obtained before stem cell transplant. The receptors stem from a middle-aged man with acute myeloid leukemia. Some clones in this sample may be carry-over from other donors' samples.

The rearrangement links TRBV4-1 to TRBJ1-2; weak D call: TRBD1 (5 bases). The CDR3 spans 15 residues. Germline assignment: CDR1 MGHRA and CDR2 YSYEKL. V dropped 0 bases and J dropped 4 bases, with 12 bases sitting between them. The CDR3 bases are TGCGCCAGCAGCCAAGACACAGCAGGGTTCTATGGCTACACCTTC. Translation: CASSQDTAGFYGYTF.

This clone was recorded a few times. The chain employs TRBV4-1 and TRBJ2-2; D remains ambiguous. CDR3 length: 15 amino acids. V was cut by 0 bases and J by 6 bases, with 11 bases left in between. The germline V gene encodes CDR1 MGHRA and CDR2 YSYEKL. CDR3 DNA sequence: TGCGCCAGCAGCCAAGACAGGTTCGTGGCCGGGGAGCTGTTTTTT. Amino acid sequence: CASSQDRFVAGELFF.

The gene calls are TRBV7-9 and TRBJ1-5; no reliable D call. There are 14 residues in the CDR3. Germline loops: CDR1 SEHNR, CDR2 FQNEAQ (reference sequence). Between the trimmed V and J ends, which lost 2 bases and 0 bases, there was a span of 5 bases. CDR3 amino acids: CASSLNSSNQPQHF. The CDR3 DNA reads TGTGCCAGCAGCTTAAACAGTAGCAATCAGCCCCAGCATTTT.

The chain uses TRBV14 and TRBJ2-7; the D is unclear. V was shortened by 0 bases and J by 2 bases, with 14 bases between the two germline ends. Germline V CDR1 and CDR2: SGHDN, FVKESK. The CDR3 length is 16 residues. The CDR3 loop is CASSQERLVGAYEQYF. CDR3 nucleotides: TGTGCCAGCAGCCAAGAGAGGTTAGTAGGAGCCTACGAGCAGTACTTC.

The chain couples TRBV7-9 to TRBJ1-2; D unresolved. V was pared by 3 bases and J by 3 bases, with 8 bases between. The CDR3 sequence is 13 residues long. Germline CDR1 is SEHNR and CDR2 is FQNEAQ (reference sequence). In DNA, the CDR3 is TGTGCCAGCAGCTTGCGATCCGACTATGGCTACACCTTC. Translating it yields CASSLRSDYGYTF.

The chain combines TRBV19 with TRBJ2-7; TRBD1 aligns across 10 bases. The CDR3 extends over 14 amino acids. The V gene end was trimmed by 5 bases and the J gene end by 4 bases; junction bases not matched to a gene: 5. The germline CDR1 and CDR2 sequences are LNHDA and SQIVND (reference sequence). The DNA for the CDR3 is TGTGCCAGTAGTGACCGGGACAGGGGTTACGAGCAGTACTTC. Amino acid sequence: CASSDRDRGYEQYF.

The V gene is TRBV4-2, the J gene TRBJ2-1; possibly TRBD2 for D (6 bases). Deletions cut 0 bases from V and 7 bases from J, with 16 bases between. The CDR3 consists of 16 residues. CDR1 is LGHNA, CDR2 YNFKEQ, per germline. The CDR3 here is CASSQDPNPTRNEQFF. CDR3 DNA: TGTGCCAGCAGCCAAGATCCCAATCCGACTAGGAATGAGCAGTTCTTC.

This chain connects TRBV11-2 to TRBJ2-7; the match to TRBD1 covers 9 bases. The germline V gene has CDR1 SGHAT and CDR2 FQNNGV. J gave up 6 bases and V 1 base, and 4 bases lay outside the gene matches. CDR3 length: 14 amino acids. The CDR3 is CASSLGTGVGEQYF. The CDR3, as DNA: TGTGCCAGCAGCTTAGGGACAGGGGTGGGCGAGCAGTACTTC.

The V call is TRBV29-1, the J call TRBJ2-5; D possibly matches TRBD1 or TRBD2 (5 bases each). This CDR3 has 14 amino acids. CDR1 and CDR2 (germline): SQVTM, ANQGSEA. Trimming shortened V by 5 bases and J by 0 bases, and 13 bases separated the two germline ends. CDR3 DNA: TGCAGCGTTCGGGACGGTTGGTACCAAGAGACCCAGTACTTC. As protein: CSVRDGWYQETQYF.

The CDR3 sequence: CASSSPPGGTEAFF. The CDR3 DNA is TGTGCCAGCAGCTCACCTCCAGGGGGCACTGAAGCTTTCTTT. J is TRBJ1-1 and V is TRBV5-6, with 7 bases aligning to TRBD1. With V trimmed by 3 bases and J by 4 bases, 6 bases remained unmatched. In germline, CDR1 is SGHDT, CDR2 YYEEEE. CDR3 length: 14 amino acids. Full variable domain (outside the CDR3, taken from reference TRBV5-6 and TRBJ1-1): DAGVTQSPTHLIKTRGQQVTLRCSPKSGHDTVSWYQQALGQGPQFIFQYYEEEERQRGNFPDRFSGHQFPNYSSELNVNALLLGDSALYLCASSSPPGGTEAFFGQGTRLTVV.

V gene TRBV11-2 combines with J gene TRBJ1-6; D is undetermined. CDR1 is SGHAT, CDR2 FQNNGV, per germline. V gave up 0 bases and J gave up 7 bases, with 13 bases separating them. CDR3 length equals 16 residues. The CDR3 here is CASSLEGRLGNSPLHF. In nucleotides, the CDR3 is TGTGCCAGCAGCTTAGAAGGGCGTCTCGGCAATTCACCCCTCCACTTT. The variable domain in full, with the rest retrieved from reference TRBV11-2 and TRBJ1-6, is EAGVAQSPRYKIIEKRQSVAFWCNPISGHATLYWYQQILGQGPKLLIQFQNNGVVDDSQLPKDRFSAERLKGVDSTLKIQPAKLEDSAVYLCASSLEGRLGNSPLHFGNGTRLTVT.

The chain carries TRBV25-1 and TRBJ2-5; maybe TRBD1 (5 bases). The CDR3 is 13 amino acids. CDR1 and CDR2 (germline): MGHDK, SYGVNS. Trimming stripped 8 bases from V and 6 bases from J, with 16 bases between. The CDR3 sequence: CASLENAGQTQYF. The CDR3 DNA follows: TGTGCCAGCTTGGAGAATGCAGGGCAGACCCAGTACTTC.